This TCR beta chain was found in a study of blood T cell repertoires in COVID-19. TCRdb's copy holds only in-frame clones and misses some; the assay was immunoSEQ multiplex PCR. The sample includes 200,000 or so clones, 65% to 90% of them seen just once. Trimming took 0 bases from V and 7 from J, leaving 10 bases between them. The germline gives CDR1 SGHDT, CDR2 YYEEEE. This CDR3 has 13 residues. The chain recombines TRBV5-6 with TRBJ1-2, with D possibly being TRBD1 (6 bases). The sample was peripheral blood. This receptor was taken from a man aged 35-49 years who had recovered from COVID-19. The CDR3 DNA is TGTGCCAGCAGCTTGGACCAGGGGTTTGGCTACACCTTC. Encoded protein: CASSLDQGFGYTF.